This T cell receptor beta chain emerged from a study of Graves' ophthalmopathy and Graves' hyperthyroidism. About the research overall: Peripheral blood was gathered at first diagnosis, ahead of any treatment whatsoever.

This clonotype was detected ten times or more. The antigen is not known. RNA served as the template for amplifying TCR beta CDR3 regions. The workflow started with a first-round RT-PCR run with HTBI primers and then moved on to a second-round multiplex PCR. TCRdb re-called the multiplex PCR reads with MiXCR, one entry per CDR3 protein. This sample has roughly 610,000 distinct CDR3 sequences; about a fifth occur once, and the top ten carry 7.1%. Regarding the study as a whole: With a specificity of around 76% and a sensitivity of around 71%, the model predicted ophthalmopathy progression.

V lost 7 bases and J lost 3; bases outside the gene matches: 7. Per the germline V gene, CDR1 is SEHNR and CDR2 is FQNEAQ (reference sequence). This CDR3 contains 14 residues. The chain has TRBV7-9 and TRBJ1-1, with 8 positions matching TRBD1. The TCR originated in a woman aged 18-29 years with stable Graves' hyperthyroidism. Some clones in this sample may be carry-over from other donors' samples. The source material was peripheral blood. CDR3 in DNA: TGTGCCAGCACCCTCGGACAGGGATACACTGAAGCTTTCTTT. Its translation: CASTLGQGYTEAFF.